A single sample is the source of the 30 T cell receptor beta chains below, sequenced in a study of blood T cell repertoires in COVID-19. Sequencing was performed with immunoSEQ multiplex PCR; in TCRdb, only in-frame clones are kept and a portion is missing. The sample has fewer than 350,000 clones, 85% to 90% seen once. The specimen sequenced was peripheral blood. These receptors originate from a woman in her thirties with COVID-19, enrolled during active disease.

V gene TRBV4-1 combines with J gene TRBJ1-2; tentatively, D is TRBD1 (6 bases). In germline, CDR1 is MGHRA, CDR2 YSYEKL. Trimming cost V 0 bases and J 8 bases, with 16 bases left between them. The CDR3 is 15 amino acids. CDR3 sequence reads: CASSQERQVSSGYTF. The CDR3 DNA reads TGCGCCAGCAGCCAAGAACGACAGGTATCATCGGGCTACACCTTC.

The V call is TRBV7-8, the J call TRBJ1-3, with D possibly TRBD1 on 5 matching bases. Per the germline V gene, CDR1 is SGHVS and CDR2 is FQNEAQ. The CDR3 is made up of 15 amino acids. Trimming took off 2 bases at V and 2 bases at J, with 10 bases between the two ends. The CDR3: CASSLQGLAGNTIYF. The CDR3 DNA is TGTGCCAGCAGCTTACAGGGACTTGCTGGAAACACCATATATTTT. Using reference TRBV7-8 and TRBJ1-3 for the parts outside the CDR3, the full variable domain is GAGVSQSPRYKVAKRGQDVALRCDPISGHVSLFWYQQALGQGPEFLTYFQNEAQLDKSGLPSDRFFAERPEGSVSTLKIQRTQQEDSAVYLCASSLQGLAGNTIYFGEGSWLTVV.

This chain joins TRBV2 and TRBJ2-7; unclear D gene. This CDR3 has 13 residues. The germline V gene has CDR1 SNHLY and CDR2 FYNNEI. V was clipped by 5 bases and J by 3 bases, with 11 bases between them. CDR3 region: CASSPLTGYEQYF. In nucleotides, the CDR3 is TGTGCCAGCAGTCCGCTAACCGGCTACGAGCAGTACTTC.

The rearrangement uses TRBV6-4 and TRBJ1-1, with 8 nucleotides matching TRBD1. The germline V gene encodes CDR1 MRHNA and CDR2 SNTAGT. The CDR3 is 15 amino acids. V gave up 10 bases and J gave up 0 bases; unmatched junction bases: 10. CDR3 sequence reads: CATAPTGEMNTEAFF. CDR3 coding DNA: TGTGCCACCGCTCCGACAGGGGAGATGAACACTGAAGCTTTCTTT.

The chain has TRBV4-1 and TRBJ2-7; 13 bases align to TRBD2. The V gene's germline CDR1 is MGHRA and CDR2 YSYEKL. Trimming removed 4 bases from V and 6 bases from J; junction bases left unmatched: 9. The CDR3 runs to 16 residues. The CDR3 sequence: CASSPLAGGLGAEQYF. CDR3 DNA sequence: TGCGCCAGCAGCCCACTAGCGGGGGGGCTTGGTGCCGAGCAGTACTTC.

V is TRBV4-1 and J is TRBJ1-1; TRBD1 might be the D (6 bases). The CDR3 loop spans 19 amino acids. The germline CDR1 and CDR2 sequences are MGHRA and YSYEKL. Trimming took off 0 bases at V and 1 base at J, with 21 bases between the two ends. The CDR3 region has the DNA TGCGCCAGCAGCCAAGATTCTGGACGCGGGGGCCACACGAACACTGAAGCTTTCTTT. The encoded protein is CASSQDSGRGGHTNTEAFF.

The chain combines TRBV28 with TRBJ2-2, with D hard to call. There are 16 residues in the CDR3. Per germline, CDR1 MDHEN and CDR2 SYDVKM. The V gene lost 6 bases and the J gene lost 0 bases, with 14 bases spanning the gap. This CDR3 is CASRPELGPNTGELFF. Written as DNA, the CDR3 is TGTGCCAGCAGGCCCGAACTGGGCCCGAACACCGGGGAGCTGTTTTTT.

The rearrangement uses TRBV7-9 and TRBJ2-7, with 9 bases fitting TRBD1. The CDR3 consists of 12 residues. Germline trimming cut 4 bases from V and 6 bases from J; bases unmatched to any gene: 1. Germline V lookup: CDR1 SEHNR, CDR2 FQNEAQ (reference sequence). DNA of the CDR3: TGTGCCAGCAGCTCACAGGGGGCCGAGCAGTACTTC. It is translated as CASSSQGAEQYF.

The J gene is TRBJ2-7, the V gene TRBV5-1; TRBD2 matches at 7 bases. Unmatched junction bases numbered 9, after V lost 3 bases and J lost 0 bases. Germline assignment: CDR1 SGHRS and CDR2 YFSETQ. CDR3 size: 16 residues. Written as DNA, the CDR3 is TGCGCCAGCAGCTCGGTTCCGACGGGGGGCTCCTACGAGCAGTACTTC. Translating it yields CASSSVPTGGSYEQYF.

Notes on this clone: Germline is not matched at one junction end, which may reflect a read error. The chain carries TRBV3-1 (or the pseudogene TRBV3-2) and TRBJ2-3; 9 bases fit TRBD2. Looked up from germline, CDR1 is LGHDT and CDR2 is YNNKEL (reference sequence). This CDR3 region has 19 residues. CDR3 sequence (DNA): TGTGCCAGCAGCCAAGGAGGCCGACAGGGCGGGGGGGCCGTAGATACGCAGTGTTTT. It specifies CASSQGGRQGGGAVDTQCF.

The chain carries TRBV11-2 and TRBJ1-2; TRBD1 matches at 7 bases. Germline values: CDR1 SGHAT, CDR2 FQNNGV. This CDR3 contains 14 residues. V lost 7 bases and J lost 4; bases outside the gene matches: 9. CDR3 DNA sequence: TGTGCCAGCACCCGGACAGGCGCTTCCTATGGCTACACCTTC. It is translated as CASTRTGASYGYTF.

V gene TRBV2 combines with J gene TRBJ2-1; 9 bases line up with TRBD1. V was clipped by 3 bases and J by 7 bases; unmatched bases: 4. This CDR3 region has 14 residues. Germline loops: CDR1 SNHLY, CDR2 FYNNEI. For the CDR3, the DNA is TGTGCCAGCAGTGAGATGACAGGGGGAAATGAGCAGTTCTTC. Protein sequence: CASSEMTGGNEQFF.

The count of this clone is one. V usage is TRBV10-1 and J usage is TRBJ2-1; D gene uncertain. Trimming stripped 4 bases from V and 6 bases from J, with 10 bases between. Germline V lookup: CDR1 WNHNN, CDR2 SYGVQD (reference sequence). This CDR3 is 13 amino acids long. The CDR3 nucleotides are TGCGCCAGCAGTGCTAATATAGCCAATGAGCAGTTCTTC. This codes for CASSANIANEQFF.

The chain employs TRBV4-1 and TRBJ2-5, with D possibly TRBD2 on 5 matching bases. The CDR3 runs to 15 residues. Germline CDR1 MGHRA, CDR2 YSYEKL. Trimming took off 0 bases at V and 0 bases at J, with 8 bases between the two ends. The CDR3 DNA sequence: TGCGCCAGCAGCCAAGACGAGGGCCACCAAGAGACCCAGTACTTC. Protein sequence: CASSQDEGHQETQYF.

CDR3 bases: TGCGCCAGCAGCTTGATGGGAGTACAGGGCTTGGCCACCTATGGCTACACCTTC. Translated, it gives CASSLMGVQGLATYGYTF. This sequence joins TRBV5-1 and TRBJ1-2; tentatively, D is TRBD1 (6 bases). CDR1 SGHRS and CDR2 YFSETQ come from the germline V gene. Trimming removed 1 base at V and 4 bases at J, with 23 bases between. The CDR3 has 18 residues.

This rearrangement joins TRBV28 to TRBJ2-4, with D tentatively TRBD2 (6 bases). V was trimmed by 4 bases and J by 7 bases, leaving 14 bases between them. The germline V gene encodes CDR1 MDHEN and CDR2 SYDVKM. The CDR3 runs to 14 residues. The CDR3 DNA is TGTGCCAGCAGTTCGACGACGGGACTGAACATTCAGTACTTC. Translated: CASSSTTGLNIQYF.

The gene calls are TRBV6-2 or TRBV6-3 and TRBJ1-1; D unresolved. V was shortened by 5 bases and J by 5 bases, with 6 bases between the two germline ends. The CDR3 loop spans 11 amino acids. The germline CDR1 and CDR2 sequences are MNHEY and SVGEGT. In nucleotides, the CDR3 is TGTGCCAGCAGTGTTCTGACTGAAGCTTTCTTT. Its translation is CASSVLTEAFF.

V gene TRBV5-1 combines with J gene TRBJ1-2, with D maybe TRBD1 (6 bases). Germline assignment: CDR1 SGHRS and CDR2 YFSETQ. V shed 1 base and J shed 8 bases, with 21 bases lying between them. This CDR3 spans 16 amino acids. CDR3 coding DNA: TGCGCCAGCAGCTTGTCAAATATACAGGGACATACCGGCTACACCTTC. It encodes CASSLSNIQGHTGYTF.

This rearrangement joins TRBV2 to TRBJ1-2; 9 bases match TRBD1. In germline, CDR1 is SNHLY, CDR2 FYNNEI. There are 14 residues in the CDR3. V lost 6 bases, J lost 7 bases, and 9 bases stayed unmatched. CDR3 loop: CASSTDRGIRGYTF. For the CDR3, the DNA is TGTGCCAGCAGCACGGACAGGGGAATACGTGGCTACACCTTC.

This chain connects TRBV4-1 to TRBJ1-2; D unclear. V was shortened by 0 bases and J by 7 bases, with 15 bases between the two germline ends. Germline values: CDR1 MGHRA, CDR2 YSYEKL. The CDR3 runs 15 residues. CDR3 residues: CASSQDPGLSTGYTF. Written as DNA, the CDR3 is TGCGCCAGCAGCCAAGATCCGGGTCTCAGTACTGGCTACACCTTC.

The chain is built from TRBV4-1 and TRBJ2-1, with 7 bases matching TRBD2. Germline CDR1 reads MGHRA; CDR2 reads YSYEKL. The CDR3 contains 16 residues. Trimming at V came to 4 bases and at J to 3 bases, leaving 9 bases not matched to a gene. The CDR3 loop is CASSPRMASGYNEQFF. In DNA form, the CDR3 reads TGCGCCAGCAGCCCAAGGATGGCTAGCGGCTACAATGAGCAGTTCTTC.

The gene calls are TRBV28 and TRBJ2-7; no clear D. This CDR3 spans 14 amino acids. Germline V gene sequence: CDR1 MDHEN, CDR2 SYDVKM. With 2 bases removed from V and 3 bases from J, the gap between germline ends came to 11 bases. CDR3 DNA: TGTGCCAGCAGTTTACCCAGAAATTTCTACGAGCAGTACTTC. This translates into CASSLPRNFYEQYF. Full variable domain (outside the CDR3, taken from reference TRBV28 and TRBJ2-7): DVKVTQSSRYLVKRTGEKVFLECVQDMDHENMFWYRQDPGLGLRLIYFSYDVKMKEKGDIPEGYSVSREKKERFSLILESASTNQTSMYLCASSLPRNFYEQYFGPGTRLTVT.

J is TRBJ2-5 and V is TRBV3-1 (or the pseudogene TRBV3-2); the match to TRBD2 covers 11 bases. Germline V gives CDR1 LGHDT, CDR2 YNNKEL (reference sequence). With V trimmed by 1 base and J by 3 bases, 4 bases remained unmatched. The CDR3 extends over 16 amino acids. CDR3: CASSQGLAGMEETQYF. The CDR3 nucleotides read TGTGCCAGCAGCCAAGGACTAGCGGGAATGGAAGAGACCCAGTACTTC.

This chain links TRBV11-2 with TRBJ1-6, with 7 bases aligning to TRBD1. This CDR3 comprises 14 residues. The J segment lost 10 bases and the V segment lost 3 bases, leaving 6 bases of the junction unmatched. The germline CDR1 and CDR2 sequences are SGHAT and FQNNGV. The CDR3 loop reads CASSFRQGWSPLHF. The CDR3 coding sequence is TGTGCCAGCAGCTTCCGACAGGGTTGGTCACCCCTCCACTTT. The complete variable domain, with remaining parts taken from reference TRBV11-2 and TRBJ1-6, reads EAGVAQSPRYKIIEKRQSVAFWCNPISGHATLYWYQQILGQGPKLLIQFQNNGVVDDSQLPKDRFSAERLKGVDSTLKIQPAKLEDSAVYLCASSFRQGWSPLHFGNGTRLTVT.

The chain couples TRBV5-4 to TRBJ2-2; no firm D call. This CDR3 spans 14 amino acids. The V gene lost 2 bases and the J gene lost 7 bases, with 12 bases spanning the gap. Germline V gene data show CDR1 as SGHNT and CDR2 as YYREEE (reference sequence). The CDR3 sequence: CASSLYGSGGELFF. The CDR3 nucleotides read TGTGCCAGCAGCTTATACGGGTCCGGCGGGGAGCTGTTTTTT. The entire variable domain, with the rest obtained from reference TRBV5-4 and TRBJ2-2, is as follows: ETGVTQSPTHLIKTRGQQVTLRCSSQSGHNTVSWYQQALGQGPQFIFQYYREEENGRGNFPPRFSGLQFPNYSSELNVNALELDDSALYLCASSLYGSGGELFFGEGSRLTVL.

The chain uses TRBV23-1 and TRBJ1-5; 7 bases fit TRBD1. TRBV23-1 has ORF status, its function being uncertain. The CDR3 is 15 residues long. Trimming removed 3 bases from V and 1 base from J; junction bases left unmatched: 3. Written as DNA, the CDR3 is TGCGCCAGCAGTCACCGGGGACAGAGCAATCAGCCCCAGCATTTT. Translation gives CASSHRGQSNQPQHF.

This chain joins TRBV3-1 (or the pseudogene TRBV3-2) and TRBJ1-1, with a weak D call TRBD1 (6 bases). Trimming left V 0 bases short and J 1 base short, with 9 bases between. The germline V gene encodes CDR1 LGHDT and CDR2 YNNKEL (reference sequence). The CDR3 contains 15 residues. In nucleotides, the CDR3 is TGTGCCAGCAGCCAAGAGGGGGCTCGGAACACTGAAGCTTTCTTT. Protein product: CASSQEGARNTEAFF.

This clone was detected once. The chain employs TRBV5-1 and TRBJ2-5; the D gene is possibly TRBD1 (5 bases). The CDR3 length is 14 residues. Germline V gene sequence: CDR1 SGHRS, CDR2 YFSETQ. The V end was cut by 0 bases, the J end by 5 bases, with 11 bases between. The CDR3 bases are TGCGCCAGCAGCTTGGCTCCAGGGCGGGAGACCCAGTACTTC. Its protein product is CASSLAPGRETQYF.

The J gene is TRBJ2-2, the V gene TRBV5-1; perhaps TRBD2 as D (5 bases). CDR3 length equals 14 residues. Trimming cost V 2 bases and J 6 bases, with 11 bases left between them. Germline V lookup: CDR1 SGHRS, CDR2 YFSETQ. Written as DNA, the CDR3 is TGCGCCAGCAGCTTAATCGGAGGACCCGGGGAGCTGTTTTTT. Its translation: CASSLIGGPGELFF.

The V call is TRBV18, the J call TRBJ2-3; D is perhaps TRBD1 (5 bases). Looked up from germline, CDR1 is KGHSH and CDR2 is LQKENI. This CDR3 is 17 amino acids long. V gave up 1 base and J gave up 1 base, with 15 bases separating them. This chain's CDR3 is CASSPLSRELGTDTQYF. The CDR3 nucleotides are TGTGCCAGCTCACCACTCTCCAGGGAATTGGGCACAGATACGCAGTATTTT.